The 20 T cell receptor beta chains below were found in one sample sequenced in a study of blood T cell repertoires in COVID-19. This table comes from immunoSEQ multiplex PCR, and its TCRdb copy is limited to in-frame clones, with some not included. The sample yields roughly 84,000 clones, over 70% seen once. Sample: peripheral blood. These receptors all come from a woman between 50 and 59 years old with acute or convalescent COVID-19.

CDR3 region: CASSGPGQGIPEAFF. The CDR3 DNA sequence: TGTGCCAGTAGTGGGCCGGGACAGGGGATCCCTGAAGCTTTCTTT. This sequence joins TRBV19 and TRBJ1-1; 10 bases agree with TRBD1. After removal of 5 bases from V and 6 bases from J, the junction contained 9 bases not matched to a gene. The CDR3 covers 15 residues. Looked up from germline, CDR1 is LNHDA and CDR2 is SQIVND (reference sequence).

This chain joins TRBV10-3 and TRBJ1-6; 8 bases fit TRBD1. J gave up 13 bases and V 0 bases, and 5 bases lay outside the gene matches. The CDR3 is made up of 14 amino acids. Germline V gene sequence: CDR1 ENHRY, CDR2 SYGVKD. The CDR3 DNA sequence: TGTGCCATCAGTGAGTCAAACAGGGGGGTTCCCCTCCACTTT. Translated: CAISESNRGVPLHF.

This clone showed up just a few times. This sequence joins TRBV5-6 and TRBJ1-3, with no clear D. CDR1 is SGHDT and CDR2 is YYEEEE in the germline V gene. The V and J ends lost 0 bases and 3 bases respectively, with 13 bases between them. CDR3 length: 16 amino acids. Here the CDR3 reads CASSLEPQTSGNTIYF. The CDR3 DNA reads as TGTGCCAGCAGCTTGGAGCCCCAGACAAGTGGAAACACCATATATTTT.

The rearrangement joins TRBV28 to TRBJ1-5; 7 bases map to TRBD1. Germline V gives CDR1 MDHEN, CDR2 SYDVKM. V shed 6 bases, J shed 10 bases, and the junction held 12 bases outside the gene matches. This CDR3 is built from 14 residues. CDR3 loop: CASSNRDRPKPQHF. CDR3 nucleotides: TGTGCCAGCAGCAACCGGGACAGACCAAAACCCCAGCATTTT.

The table lists this clone with a few counts. The chain uses TRBV5-5 and TRBJ2-3; D is possibly TRBD1 (6 bases). CDR1 SGHKS and CDR2 YYEKEE come from the germline V gene (reference sequence). Trimming removed 1 base at V and 4 bases at J, with 25 bases between. CDR3 length equals 19 residues. CDR3 region: CASSLKGGWDNAASDTQYF. CDR3 sequence (DNA): TGTGCCAGCAGCTTGAAAGGGGGATGGGACAATGCCGCCTCAGATACGCAGTATTTT.

The genes are TRBV7-8 and TRBJ2-3; 14 bases map to TRBD2. After removal of 0 bases from V and 7 bases from J, the junction contained 6 bases not matched to a gene. The CDR3 contains 17 residues. Germline CDR1 and CDR2: SGHVS and FQNEAQ. The CDR3 here is CASSLARTSGGRYTQYF. CDR3 nucleotide sequence: TGTGCCAGCAGCTTAGCTAGGACTAGCGGGGGGCGATATACGCAGTATTTT.

This clone was counted once. V gene TRBV6-5 combines with J gene TRBJ2-1, with D perhaps matching TRBD2 (6 bases). Trimming left V 6 bases short and J 9 bases short, with 9 bases between. Germline assignment: CDR1 MNHEY and CDR2 SVGAGI. CDR3 length equals 11 residues. The CDR3 DNA follows: TGTGCCAGCAGCCCCGGGAGTGAGCAGTTCTTC. Protein product: CASSPGSEQFF.

The rearrangement joins TRBV5-1 to TRBJ1-5, with D unresolved. The CDR3 consists of 14 residues. Germline V lookup: CDR1 SGHRS, CDR2 YFSETQ. V lost 0 bases, J lost 1 base, and 5 bases lay in between. The CDR3 is CASSLDASNQPQHF. DNA of the CDR3: TGCGCCAGCAGCTTGGACGCGAGCAATCAGCCCCAGCATTTT.

The J gene is TRBJ1-1, the V gene TRBV11-1; 7 nucleotides align to TRBD1. The CDR3 runs 12 residues. Germline assignment: CDR1 SGHAT and CDR2 FQDESV (reference sequence). V gave up 4 bases and J gave up 9 bases; unmatched junction bases: 5. The CDR3 reads CASSSNRGQAFF. The CDR3 DNA is TGTGCCAGCAGCTCAAACAGGGGCCAAGCTTTCTTT.

This clone was seen a single time. V usage is TRBV15 and J usage is TRBJ2-5, with 7 bases matching TRBD1. The ends lost 9 bases at V and 1 base at J; junction bases unmatched: 8. CDR1 LNHNV and CDR2 YYDKDF come from the germline V gene (reference sequence). The CDR3 is 14 residues long. CDR3 region: CATAEGARQETQYF. DNA of the CDR3: TGTGCCACAGCTGAGGGGGCACGCCAAGAGACCCAGTACTTC.

This chain joins TRBV5-1 and TRBJ1-1; 7 nucleotides line up with TRBD1. V shed 5 bases and J 1 base; nucleotides not matched to a gene: 5. Germline V lookup: CDR1 SGHRS, CDR2 YFSETQ. There are 14 residues in the CDR3. In DNA form, the CDR3 reads TGCGCCAGCAGACAAGGGGGCTCGAACACTGAAGCTTTCTTT. Protein sequence: CASRQGGSNTEAFF.

The rearrangement joins TRBV19 to TRBJ1-2; D is unclear. Germline lookup yields CDR1 LNHDA and CDR2 SQIVND (reference sequence). The CDR3 length is 14 residues. V lost 8 bases, J lost 5 bases, and 18 bases lay in between. CDR3: CASLRTGMEYGYTF. CDR3 coding DNA: TGTGCCAGTCTTCGGACGGGGATGGAGTATGGCTACACCTTC.

This clone has just a few counts. This chain joins TRBV3-1 (or the pseudogene TRBV3-2) and TRBJ1-3; 8 positions agree with TRBD1. The CDR3 loop spans 16 amino acids. Germline lookup yields CDR1 LGHDT and CDR2 YNNKEL (reference sequence). Germline trimming cut 5 bases from V and 0 bases from J; bases unmatched to any gene: 6. The CDR3 bases are TGTGCCAGCAGCTCCCGACAGGGGTTCTCTGGAAACACCATATATTTT. It is translated as CASSSRQGFSGNTIYF.

This rearrangement joins TRBV4-1 to TRBJ1-2, with a possible D match to TRBD1 (5 bases). V dropped 0 bases and J dropped 4 bases, with 9 bases sitting between them. CDR1 and CDR2 from the germline V gene are MGHRA and YSYEKL. The CDR3 runs 14 residues. CDR3 residues: CASSQERQLYGYTF. The CDR3 DNA reads as TGCGCCAGCAGCCAAGAGAGACAGCTCTATGGCTACACCTTC.

This chain uses TRBV6-6 with TRBJ1-2, with TRBD1 matching 8 bases. J was trimmed by 2 bases and V by 4 bases; bases with no gene match: 3. This CDR3 has 14 amino acids. Per the germline V gene, CDR1 is MNHNY and CDR2 is SVGAGI (reference sequence). CDR3 bases: TGTGCCAGCAGTTCCCGGACAGGGAACTATGGCTACACCTTC. Protein sequence: CASSSRTGNYGYTF.

The chain uses TRBV2 and TRBJ1-6, with 7 nucleotides matching TRBD1. The CDR3 totals 15 residues. After removal of 6 bases from V and 7 bases from J, the junction contained 9 bases not matched to a gene. Germline V gene data show CDR1 as SNHLY and CDR2 as FYNNEI. The DNA of the CDR3 is TGTGCCAGCAGGTCCACGACAGGGTTAAATTCACCCCTCCACTTT. Amino acid sequence: CASRSTTGLNSPLHF.

This chain uses TRBV27 with TRBJ1-2; 9 bases are a match to TRBD1. The junction had 15 bases not matched to a gene; V was cut back by 7 bases and J by 3 bases. Germline CDR1 is MNHEY and CDR2 is SMNVEV (reference sequence). The CDR3 runs 17 residues. The CDR3 spells CASKNTGGAAAHYGYTF. The DNA of the CDR3 is TGTGCCAGCAAAAATACAGGGGGCGCCGCGGCTCACTATGGCTACACCTTC.

This rearrangement joins TRBV29-1 to TRBJ1-2; D is perhaps TRBD1 (5 bases). The V end lost 4 bases, the J end lost 4 bases, and 7 bases lay between the germline ends. CDR1 and CDR2 (germline): SQVTM, ANQGSEA. This CDR3 is built from 11 residues. CDR3 sequence (DNA): TGCAGCGTTGCGGGGGTCTATGGCTACACCTTC. Protein sequence: CSVAGVYGYTF.

The chain employs TRBV27 and TRBJ2-2, with 10 bases fitting TRBD1. V shed 0 bases and J 0 bases; nucleotides not matched to a gene: 4. CDR1 is MNHEY and CDR2 is SMNVEV in the germline V gene (reference sequence). The CDR3 sequence is 18 residues long. CDR3 bases: TGTGCCAGCAGTTTATCAGGGACAGGGGATCCGAACACCGGGGAGCTGTTTTTT. It translates to CASSLSGTGDPNTGELFF.

This clone was found a few times. The V gene is TRBV29-1, the J gene TRBJ2-1; D unresolved. The ends were cut back, 1 base at V and 0 bases at J, with 13 bases in the middle. The CDR3 loop spans 16 amino acids. Germline assignment: CDR1 SQVTM and CDR2 ANQGSEA. As DNA, the CDR3 is TGCAGCGTTGAAGGGGCCGTTTTCACCTCCTACAATGAGCAGTTCTTC. Its translation: CSVEGAVFTSYNEQFF.